This T cell receptor (beta chain) was identified in a study of OX40 agonist ivuxolimab in advanced cancers. Clones were sequenced by immunoSEQ multiplex PCR, and TCRdb holds only the in-frame ones, with some missing. This table has about 55,000 clones, roughly 80% appearing once. The CDR3 runs to 15 residues. V was cut by 1 base and J by 5 bases, with 15 bases left in between. Germline values: CDR1 SGHAT, CDR2 FQNNGV. This clone has a single count. Sequencing was performed on CD4+ or CD8+ T cells sorted from blood, taken in a trial of the OX40 agonist ivuxolimab. The chain couples TRBV11-2 to TRBJ2-7; possible D gene TRBD1, 6 bases. This sequence originates from an adult with an advanced solid tumor such as melanoma, head and neck, liver or kidney cancer. CDR3 DNA sequence: TGTGCCAGCAGCTTAGGGGGGCGAGGGTTCGACGAGCAGTACTTC. Its translation is CASSLGGRGFDEQYF. Based on the CDR3 plus reference TRBV11-2 and TRBJ2-7, the full variable domain is EAGVAQSPRYKIIEKRQSVAFWCNPISGHATLYWYQQILGQGPKLLIQFQNNGVVDDSQLPKDRFSAERLKGVDSTLKIQPAKLEDSAVYLCASSLGGRGFDEQYFGPGTRLTVT.